The source of this T cell receptor (beta chain) is a study of cytomegalovirus exposure and HLA in healthy donors. For the study at large: Out of about 190 million T cells, an earlier analysis found 117 million unique TCR beta sequences in total. Study-wide results and caveats: With later analysis, a missense DCLRE1C variant became linked to TCR beta V- and J-gene trimming. Earlier analysis looked at TCR beta V segments, and most were productive about 90% or about 30% of the time. Judged likely to be a sequencing artifact was a cluster of highly shared sequence variants.

As to this clone: Its antigen is unidentified.

In the PCR, 60 Vbeta and 13 Jbeta primers were used. TCRdb's table, derived via immunoSEQ multiplex PCR, lists solely in-frame clones and lacks some. Here the sample spans roughly 150,000 clones, approximately 81% being singletons. This receptor was taken from a female donor in good health and CMV-seronegative. Sequencing was done on a sample of PBMCs.

Here the CDR3 reads CASSPDRGLYGYTF. CDR3 nucleotide sequence: TGTGCCAGCAGCCCGGACAGGGGGCTCTATGGCTACACCTTC. The rearrangement links TRBV7-6 to TRBJ1-2; TRBD1 aligns across 11 bases. The V segment lost 5 bases and the J segment 4 bases; nucleotides outside the gene matches: 3. CDR3 length: 14 residues. Germline CDR1 is SGHVS and CDR2 is FNYEAQ.